The 10 T cell receptor beta chains listed next were all sequenced from one sample in a study of human T cells and chemical hapten exposure. This sample's time point: patch test 2, 6 weeks after DPC sensitization. Treatment given: therapeutic diphenylcyclopropenone sensitization with weekly scalp DPC. TCRdb used MiXCR to reprocess the RACE reads, holding one entry per CDR3 protein. The data contain a few hundred thousand distinct CDR3 sequences, roughly 6% of them seen just once; the ten biggest clones take up about 5%. The sequencing here drew on whole blood, taken in connection with sensitization to the hapten diphenylcyclopropenone (DPC). The receptors come from a woman younger than 35 with alopecia areata. Some clones in this sample may be carry-over from other donors' samples.

The rearrangement links TRBV7-9 to TRBJ2-1, with D possibly matching TRBD2 (5 bases). This CDR3 has 18 residues. Germline assignment: CDR1 SEHNR and CDR2 FQNEAQ (reference sequence). V was cut by 1 base and J by 3 bases, with 19 bases left in between. The CDR3: CASSLGPPDYLIYNEQFF. The CDR3, as DNA: TGTGCCAGCAGCTTAGGTCCCCCAGACTACCTCATCTACAATGAGCAGTTCTTC.

This clonotype was seen many times. The chain employs TRBV28 and TRBJ2-7, with 7 nucleotides matching TRBD1. Trimming cost V 6 bases and J 2 bases; bases outside gene matches: 7. CDR3 length: 14 residues. The germline gives CDR1 MDHEN, CDR2 SYDVKM. The chain's CDR3 is CASSLDRVPYEQYF. CDR3 DNA sequence: TGTGCCAGCAGCCTCGACAGGGTCCCCTACGAGCAGTACTTC. The variable domain in full, completed from reference TRBV28 and TRBJ2-7, reads DVKVTQSSRYLVKRTGEKVFLECVQDMDHENMFWYRQDPGLGLRLIYFSYDVKMKEKGDIPEGYSVSREKKERFSLILESASTNQTSMYLCASSLDRVPYEQYFGPGTRLTVT.

This clonotype was detected ten times or more. The chain employs TRBV10-3 and TRBJ1-2; D is perhaps TRBD1 (6 bases). Germline-derived CDR1 and CDR2 are ENHRY and SYGVKD. The CDR3 consists of 15 residues. V was shortened by 11 bases and J by 12 bases, with 31 bases between the two germline ends. The CDR3 sequence is CAAAATSGDPLTNTF. CDR3 sequence (DNA): TGTGCCGCCGCCGCAACATCAGGGGATCCCCTTACAAACACCTTC.

This clonotype has ten or more counts. The chain has TRBV27 and TRBJ1-6, with 8 positions matching TRBD1. V was pared by 2 bases and J by 13 bases, with 4 bases of the junction left unmatched. Germline values: CDR1 MNHEY, CDR2 SMNVEV (reference sequence). The CDR3 totals 13 residues. CDR3 residues: CASSLHSGGPLHF. In nucleotides, the CDR3 is TGTGCCAGCAGTTTACATTCAGGGGGCCCCCTCCACTTT.

The table lists this clonotype with many counts. The CDR3 sequence is CASRRSGGYTF. CDR3 nucleotides: TGTGCCAGCAGGCGGTCCGGGGGCTACACCTTC. The V and J genes are TRBV12-3 or TRBV12-4 and TRBJ1-2; D remains ambiguous. The CDR3 loop spans 11 amino acids. V lost 6 bases, J lost 8 bases, and 10 bases lay in between.

The J gene is TRBJ2-7, the V gene TRBV10-3, with D possibly TRBD1 on 8 matching bases. Trimming cost V 6 bases and J 3 bases, with 18 bases left between them. This CDR3 is built from 15 residues. CDR1 is ENHRY, CDR2 SYGVKD, per germline. The CDR3 nucleotides are TGTGCCATCAGCAAAACAGGGGGAGGGGACTACGAGCAGTACTTC. It is translated as CAISKTGGGDYEQYF.

At least ten counts were recorded for this clonotype. This rearrangement joins TRBV7-9 to TRBJ2-1; 9 nucleotides line up with TRBD2. The CDR3 is made up of 14 amino acids. In germline, CDR1 is SEHNR, CDR2 FQNEAQ (reference sequence). V was pared by 5 bases and J by 9 bases, with 8 bases of the junction left unmatched. CDR3: CASSPSGARGEQFF. DNA for the CDR3: TGTGCCAGCAGCCCTAGCGGGGCCCGTGGTGAGCAGTTCTTC. The whole variable domain, remainder taken from reference TRBV7-9 and TRBJ2-1, is DTGVSQNPRHKITKRGQNVTFRCDPISEHNRLYWYRQTLGQGPEFLTYFQNEAQLEKSRLLSDRFSAERPKGSFSTLEIQRTEQGDSAMYLCASSPSGARGEQFFGPGTRLTVL.

This clonotype was observed a few times. The genes are TRBV10-3 and TRBJ2-3; D gene ambiguous. The germline gives CDR1 ENHRY, CDR2 SYGVKD. With 10 bases removed from V and 0 bases from J, the gap between germline ends came to 20 bases. The CDR3 totals 16 residues. The CDR3 loop is CASRPQIVPSTDTQYF. For the CDR3, the DNA is TGTGCCAGCAGACCCCAAATAGTCCCTAGCACAGATACGCAGTATTTT.

This chain uses TRBV9 with TRBJ2-5; a weak D match, TRBD2 (6 bases). This CDR3 is built from 13 residues. Germline V gene data show CDR1 as SGDLS and CDR2 as YYNGEE. The ends were cut back, 4 bases at V and 5 bases at J, with 12 bases in the middle. The CDR3 loop reads CASSSAGWETQYF. For the CDR3, the DNA is TGTGCCAGCAGCTCGGCGGGGTGGGAGACCCAGTACTTC.

A few counts support this clonotype. The rearrangement uses TRBV4-3 and TRBJ1-3; TRBD1 matches 7 bases. With V trimmed by 4 bases and J by 0 bases, 12 bases remained unmatched. There are 18 residues in the CDR3. Germline V gene lookup returns CDR1 LGHNA and CDR2 YSLEER. CDR3 sequence (DNA): TGCGCCAGCAGCCCAGGGGTTAAGGGGGCTTTCTCTGGAAACACCATATATTTT. It translates to CASSPGVKGAFSGNTIYF.